This section outlines one T cell receptor beta chain sequence together with its context. This record belongs to a study of shared clonotypes between healthy human individuals. Every immunoSEQ plate was one replicate of a subset's evenly spread DNA. The data were produced by immunoSEQ multiplex PCR, yet TCRdb's version contains in-frame clones alone and is incomplete. The table lists more than 2 million clones, 80% to 95% of them singletons. CD45RO negativity and positive selection for CCR7 defined naive CD8 cells, a population that excluded terminally differentiated effector memory CD45RA+ cells. With V trimmed by 0 bases and J by 5 bases, 6 bases remained unmatched. CDR1 and CDR2 (germline): ENHRY, SYGVKD. The CDR3 length is 15 residues.

The receptor's source is a man aged 18 to 29 in good health. Some clones in this sample may be carry-over from other donors' samples. This sequence joins TRBV10-3 and TRBJ2-5, with 7 bases matching TRBD2. The sequenced material came from naive CD8+ T cells from PBMCs. CDR3 protein: CAISESGLGGETQYF. For the CDR3, the DNA is TGTGCCATCAGTGAGTCAGGACTAGGTGGGGAGACCCAGTACTTC.